Below, 22 T cell receptor beta chains from the same sample are listed, as sequenced in a study of neurological immune-mediated disorders. TCRdb independently ran MiXCR on the 5' RACE reads; one entry per CDR3 protein. The sample has fewer than 90,000 distinct CDR3 sequences; approximately 10% are singletons. Specimen: PBMCs. These receptors were collected from a man aged 40-50 years in good health.

This clonotype occurred many times. The chain has TRBV6-2 or TRBV6-3 and TRBJ2-5; D is possibly TRBD1 or TRBD2 (5 bases each). CDR3 size: 14 residues. Germline assignment: CDR1 MNHEY and CDR2 SVGEGT. V was pared by 7 bases and J by 7 bases, with 19 bases between. The CDR3 loop reads CASTTSGAPGTQYF. In DNA, the CDR3 is TGTGCCAGCACCACCTCCGGGGCCCCGGGGACCCAGTACTTC.

This clonotype was picked up many times. This chain uses TRBV29-1 with TRBJ2-3, with D possibly matching TRBD1 (5 bases). Germline V gives CDR1 SQVTM, CDR2 ANQGSEA. Deletions cut 4 bases from V and 0 bases from J, with 23 bases between. The CDR3 has 18 residues. The CDR3 DNA reads as TGCAGCGTTGCCCCCAGACCTCGACAGACCCGAAGCACAGATACGCAGTATTTT. Translation gives CSVAPRPRQTRSTDTQYF.

The chain employs TRBV20-1 and TRBJ1-1, with D tentatively TRBD1 (6 bases). Germline V gene lookup returns CDR1 DFQATT and CDR2 SNEGSKA (reference sequence). The CDR3 is made up of 14 amino acids. The V gene lost 5 bases and the J gene lost 9 bases, with 22 bases spanning the gap. The CDR3: CSASRGQPVLKAFF. CDR3 sequence (DNA): TGCAGTGCTTCCCGGGGGCAGCCCGTGTTAAAAGCTTTCTTT.

Ten or more counts support this clonotype. CDR3: CSAIGTQSSQETQYF. CDR3 nucleotide sequence: TGCAGTGCCATTGGGACGCAGTCGAGCCAAGAGACCCAGTACTTC. The chain couples TRBV20-1 to TRBJ2-5, with D perhaps given as TRBD1 or TRBD2 (5 bases each). The CDR3 sequence is 15 residues long. The germline V gene encodes CDR1 DFQATT and CDR2 SNEGSKA (reference sequence). V was pared by 6 bases and J by 1 base, with 18 bases between.

This clonotype was recorded at least ten times. The rearrangement links TRBV2 to TRBJ2-7; 9 nucleotides line up with TRBD2. CDR1 is SNHLY, CDR2 FYNNEI, per germline. This CDR3 has 17 amino acids. The trim removed 1 base at V and 3 bases at J, leaving 10 bases unmatched. Written as DNA, the CDR3 is TGTGCCAGCAGTGAAGGGGGATATAGACTAGCGGTCTACGAGCAGTACTTC. It codes for CASSEGGYRLAVYEQYF.

Ten or more counts support this clonotype. This chain joins TRBV15 and TRBJ2-1; D is possibly TRBD1 (6 bases). The CDR3 loop spans 12 amino acids. Germline V gives CDR1 LNHNV, CDR2 YYDKDF (reference sequence). V lost 3 bases and J lost 7, with 7 bases in between. CDR3 DNA: TGTGCCACCAGCAGGAGGGGGAATGAGCAGTTCTTC. It codes for CATSRRGNEQFF.

This clonotype came up many times. The genes are TRBV6-6 and TRBJ2-3, with D maybe TRBD1 (6 bases). There are 16 residues in the CDR3. Trimming took off 0 bases at V and 3 bases at J, with 13 bases between the two ends. Germline CDR1 reads MNHNY; CDR2 reads SVGAGI (reference sequence). The CDR3 spells CASSYSGTIVTDTQYF. In DNA, the CDR3 is TGTGCCAGCAGTTACTCGGGGACAATCGTGACAGATACGCAGTATTTT.

This clonotype was detected ten times or more. The rearrangement links TRBV5-1 to TRBJ2-3; D perhaps matches TRBD2 (6 bases). The CDR3 spans 16 residues. The germline V and J ends were trimmed by 5 bases and 0 bases, with 16 bases remaining between them. Germline V gene sequence: CDR1 SGHRS, CDR2 YFSETQ. Here the CDR3 reads CASRSLVAGSTDTQYF. CDR3 coding DNA: TGCGCCAGCAGGAGTCTTGTCGCGGGGAGCACAGATACGCAGTATTTT.

The chain has TRBV10-3 and TRBJ2-7; maybe TRBD1 (6 bases). This CDR3 contains 14 residues. Germline V gene lookup returns CDR1 ENHRY and CDR2 SYGVKD. V lost 3 bases and J lost 5, with 14 bases in between. CDR3 sequence reads: CAISDLDRINEQYF. Written as DNA, the CDR3 is TGTGCCATCAGTGACCTCGACAGGATAAACGAGCAGTACTTC.

There are many counts of this clonotype. The chain has TRBV7-2 and TRBJ2-1, with a possible D match to TRBD1 (5 bases). This CDR3 is 13 amino acids long. Trimming took 5 bases from V and 12 from J, leaving 17 bases between them. Germline V gene data show CDR1 as SGHTA and CDR2 as FQGNSA. CDR3 in amino acids: CASSLRPQGGQFF. CDR3 in DNA: TGTGCCAGCAGCCTTCGACCCCAGGGCGGGCAGTTCTTC.

This clonotype was detected many times. This chain connects TRBV7-2 to TRBJ2-2, with D tentatively TRBD1 or TRBD2 (6 bases each). Germline V gene lookup returns CDR1 SGHTA and CDR2 FQGNSA. Trimming cost V 2 bases and J 6 bases, with 19 bases left between them. This CDR3 spans 17 amino acids. CDR3 amino acids: CASSLIFGGAAPGELFF. The CDR3, as DNA: TGTGCCAGCAGCTTAATTTTCGGGGGCGCGGCTCCCGGGGAGCTGTTTTTT. The whole variable domain, filled in from reference TRBV7-2 and TRBJ2-2, reads GAGVSQSPSNKVTEKGKDVELRCDPISGHTALYWYRQSLGQGLEFLIYFQGNSAPDKSGLPSDRFSAERTGGSVSTLTIQRTQQEDSAVYLCASSLIFGGAAPGELFFGEGSRLTVL.

In this sample, this clonotype turned up many times. The V call is TRBV6-6, the J call TRBJ1-1; no definite D call. CDR1 is MNHNY and CDR2 is SVGAGI in the germline V gene (reference sequence). V was shortened by 4 bases and J by 1 base, with 10 bases between the two germline ends. The CDR3 runs to 14 residues. The CDR3 region has the DNA TGTGCCAGCAGTTTCCCGGACTCGAACACTGAAGCTTTCTTT. Its translation: CASSFPDSNTEAFF.

This clonotype was counted at least ten times. The V call is TRBV18, the J call TRBJ1-2; unclear D gene. The CDR3 consists of 12 residues. Trimming took 3 bases from V and 1 from J, leaving 3 bases between them. The germline V gene encodes CDR1 KGHSH and CDR2 LQKENI. The DNA for the CDR3 is TGTGCCAGCTCACCGGATAACTATGGCTACACCTTC. Amino acids: CASSPDNYGYTF.

This clonotype was counted ten times or more. The chain carries TRBV7-9 and TRBJ1-1, with D uncertain. With 1 base removed from V and 1 base from J, the gap between germline ends came to 10 bases. This CDR3 comprises 15 residues. The germline gives CDR1 SEHNR, CDR2 FQNEAQ (reference sequence). The DNA of the CDR3 is TGTGCCAGCAGCTTAGTGGGGAGAGAGAACACTGAAGCTTTCTTT. Translating it yields CASSLVGRENTEAFF.

This clonotype came up many times. V gene TRBV24-1 combines with J gene TRBJ2-5; 11 nucleotides align to TRBD2. Germline V gives CDR1 KGHDR, CDR2 SFDVKD. The CDR3 covers 15 residues. Trimming took 9 bases from V and 5 from J; bases not matched to a gene: 10. CDR3 sequence reads: CATSRTSGPGETQYF. The CDR3 bases are TGTGCCACCTCCCGGACTAGCGGGCCTGGGGAGACCCAGTACTTC.

This clonotype came up many times. The chain has TRBV7-3 and TRBJ2-3; D is perhaps TRBD2 (6 bases). V was pared by 3 bases and J by 1 base, with 8 bases between. CDR3 length: 14 amino acids. Per germline, CDR1 SGHTA and CDR2 FQGTGA. CDR3 amino acids: CASSFTGGTDTQYF. The CDR3 DNA follows: TGTGCCAGCAGCTTCACGGGGGGCACAGATACGCAGTATTTT.

This clonotype came up many times. The chain recombines TRBV7-3 with TRBJ1-3; no reliable D call. There are 13 residues in the CDR3. CDR1 and CDR2 from the germline V gene are SGHTA and FQGTGA. Trimming cost V 3 bases and J 0 bases, with 3 bases left between them. The CDR3 DNA reads TGTGCCAGCAGCTTCGACTCTGGAAACACCATATATTTT. Its protein product is CASSFDSGNTIYF.

This clonotype has a count of ten or more. The chain employs TRBV20-1 and TRBJ2-3; TRBD2 agrees at 8 bases. Germline-derived CDR1 and CDR2 are DFQATT and SNEGSKA (reference sequence). This CDR3 comprises 17 residues. Losses at the gene ends were 1 base for V and 4 bases for J; bases not matched to a gene: 13. CDR3 sequence reads: CSARVWRAGEGADTQYF. The CDR3, as DNA: TGCAGTGCTAGAGTTTGGAGAGCGGGAGAAGGGGCAGATACGCAGTATTTT.

This clonotype came up many times. The CDR3 sequence: CASSLNRAGEQFF. The CDR3 DNA follows: TGTGCCAGCAGCTTAAACAGGGCAGGTGAGCAGTTCTTC. This chain uses TRBV7-9 with TRBJ2-1; a weak D match, TRBD1 (6 bases). Trimming removed 2 bases at V and 9 bases at J, with 11 bases between. The CDR3 extends over 13 amino acids. Germline V gives CDR1 SEHNR, CDR2 FQNEAQ (reference sequence).

This clonotype has at least ten counts. V is TRBV20-1 and J is TRBJ2-7; no reliable D call. Germline CDR1 reads DFQATT; CDR2 reads SNEGSKA (reference sequence). The CDR3 loop spans 14 amino acids. The V end was cut by 0 bases, the J end by 2 bases, with 11 bases between. In nucleotides, the CDR3 is TGCAGTGCTAGAGATACCCTTCTCCCCTACGAGCAGTACTTC. Its translation: CSARDTLLPYEQYF.

This clonotype has ten or more counts. V and J are TRBV5-5 and TRBJ2-7; TRBD2 matches at 14 bases. Trimming removed 4 bases from V and 9 bases from J; junction bases left unmatched: 9. Per the germline V gene, CDR1 is SGHKS and CDR2 is YYEKEE (reference sequence). CDR3 length equals 15 residues. In DNA, the CDR3 is TGTGCCAGCAGCCCCGACGGGACTAGCGGGAGAGGGCAGTACTTC. It codes for CASSPDGTSGRGQYF.

In this sample, this clonotype turned up a few times. The chain is built from TRBV6-5 and TRBJ2-2, with TRBD1 matching 10 bases. Germline V lookup: CDR1 MNHEY, CDR2 SVGAGI. The J segment lost 5 bases and the V segment lost 5 bases, leaving 2 bases of the junction unmatched. This CDR3 is 14 amino acids long. The DNA for the CDR3 is TGTGCCAGCAGTCGACAGGGGGCGACCGGGGAGCTGTTTTTT. This codes for CASSRQGATGELFF.